Below are 24 T cell receptor beta chains sequenced from a single sample in a study of blood T cell repertoires in COVID-19. Sequencing was performed with immunoSEQ multiplex PCR; in TCRdb, only in-frame clones are kept and a portion is missing. The profile covers roughly 90,000 clones, with about 80% appearing a single time and about a tenth taken by the ten largest. The sample comprised peripheral blood. The receptors stem from a woman aged 70-85 years with acute or convalescent COVID-19.

V and J are TRBV28 and TRBJ2-3; the match to TRBD2 covers 8 bases. The length of the CDR3 is 15 residues. J was trimmed by 0 bases and V by 4 bases; bases with no gene match: 3. Germline V gene data show CDR1 as MDHEN and CDR2 as SYDVKM. The CDR3 DNA is TGTGCCAGCAGTTCCTCTAGCGGGAGCACAGATACGCAGTATTTT. Amino acid sequence: CASSSSSGSTDTQYF. Combining the CDR3 with reference TRBV28 and TRBJ2-3 gives the whole variable domain DVKVTQSSRYLVKRTGEKVFLECVQDMDHENMFWYRQDPGLGLRLIYFSYDVKMKEKGDIPEGYSVSREKKERFSLILESASTNQTSMYLCASSSSSGSTDTQYFGPGTRLTVL.

The chain employs TRBV11-2 and TRBJ2-7; the D gene is possibly TRBD2 (5 bases). Germline-derived CDR1 and CDR2 are SGHAT and FQNNGV. The CDR3 runs 13 residues. The V and J ends lost 3 bases and 3 bases respectively, with 9 bases between them. The chain's CDR3 is CASSLEVGYEQYF. In DNA, the CDR3 is TGTGCCAGCAGCTTGGAGGTGGGCTACGAGCAGTACTTC.

The rearrangement joins TRBV11-2 to TRBJ2-1, with 7 positions matching TRBD1. Germline V CDR1 and CDR2: SGHAT, FQNNGV. Trimming cost V 3 bases and J 5 bases; bases outside gene matches: 4. The CDR3 runs 14 residues. DNA for the CDR3: TGTGCCAGCAGCTTCCGGGACAGAAACAATGAGCAGTTCTTC. It is translated as CASSFRDRNNEQFF.

The CDR3 protein is CASSLAGGGDYGYTF. CDR3 DNA: TGTGCCAGCAGCTTAGCGGGTGGCGGCGACTATGGCTACACCTTC. V usage is TRBV7-2 and J usage is TRBJ1-2; D gene uncertain. The germline V gene encodes CDR1 SGHTA and CDR2 FQGNSA. The CDR3 sequence is 15 residues long. V lost 0 bases, J lost 3 bases, and 11 bases lay in between. Variable domain in full (rest from reference TRBV7-2 and TRBJ1-2): GAGVSQSPSNKVTEKGKDVELRCDPISGHTALYWYRQSLGQGLEFLIYFQGNSAPDKSGLPSDRFSAERTGGSVSTLTIQRTQQEDSAVYLCASSLAGGGDYGYTFGSGTRLTVV.

The genes are TRBV19 and TRBJ2-3, with 9 bases fitting TRBD2. J gave up 2 bases and V 9 bases, and 9 bases lay outside the gene matches. The CDR3 length is 15 residues. CDR1 and CDR2 from the germline V gene are LNHDA and SQIVND (reference sequence). The CDR3 loop reads CASNPGTSSTDTQYF. DNA of the CDR3: TGTGCCAGCAACCCCGGGACTAGCTCCACAGATACGCAGTATTTT. Together with reference TRBV19 and TRBJ2-3, the CDR3 gives the full variable domain: DGGITQSPKYLFRKEGQNVTLSCEQNLNHDAMYWYRQDPGQGLRLIYYSQIVNDFQKGDIAEGYSVSREKKESFPLTVTSAQKNPTAFYLCASNPGTSSTDTQYFGPGTRLTVL.

This clone came up a few times. The chain combines TRBV5-5 with TRBJ1-2, with TRBD1 matching 9 bases. With V trimmed by 1 base and J by 4 bases, 11 bases remained unmatched. The CDR3 consists of 17 residues. The V gene's germline CDR1 is SGHKS and CDR2 YYEKEE (reference sequence). The CDR3 reads CASSLTAMRQGGYGYTF. In DNA, the CDR3 is TGTGCCAGCAGCTTGACCGCCATGAGACAGGGGGGCTATGGCTACACCTTC.

This chain joins TRBV28 and TRBJ2-2, with D maybe TRBD2 (6 bases). The germline V and J ends were trimmed by 6 bases and 5 bases, with 16 bases remaining between them. The CDR3 loop spans 15 amino acids. CDR1 and CDR2 from the germline V gene are MDHEN and SYDVKM. CDR3 coding DNA: TGTGCCAGCAGAAATATGGGGGGAACAACCGGGGAGCTGTTTTTT. Translated, it gives CASRNMGGTTGELFF.

The chain couples TRBV5-4 to TRBJ2-5; a weak D match, TRBD1 (6 bases). V lost 2 bases to trimming and J lost 4 bases, with 9 bases between them. Germline CDR1 SGHNT, CDR2 YYREEE (reference sequence). The CDR3 runs to 13 residues. In DNA, the CDR3 is TGTGCCAGCAGCTTCATGGGGGCAGAGACCCAGTACTTC. It specifies CASSFMGAETQYF.

The gene calls are TRBV29-1 and TRBJ2-5; tentative D call: TRBD2 (5 bases). Trimming took off 4 bases at V and 5 bases at J, with 26 bases between the two ends. Per the germline V gene, CDR1 is SQVTM and CDR2 is ANQGSEA. The CDR3 consists of 17 residues. The CDR3 loop reads CSVVFVGAGPWRETQYF. The CDR3 coding sequence is TGCAGCGTTGTTTTTGTTGGTGCGGGTCCATGGAGGGAGACCCAGTACTTC. Looking up the rest from reference TRBV29-1 and TRBJ2-5 gives the full variable domain: SAVISQKPSRDICQRGTSLTIQCQVDSQVTMMFWYRQQPGQSLTLIATANQGSEATYESGFVIDKFPISRPNLTFSTLTVSNMSPEDSSIYLCSVVFVGAGPWRETQYFGPGTRLLVL.

This chain connects TRBV19 to TRBJ1-1; 8 nucleotides match TRBD1. Germline trimming cut 8 bases from V and 3 bases from J; bases unmatched to any gene: 8. Germline V gene lookup returns CDR1 LNHDA and CDR2 SQIVND (reference sequence). The CDR3 is made up of 14 amino acids. The CDR3 is CASSPQGAYTEAFF. The CDR3 DNA is TGTGCCAGTTCTCCCCAGGGGGCTTACACTGAAGCTTTCTTT.

The rearrangement links TRBV29-1 to TRBJ2-7; 8 bases agree with TRBD1. Unmatched junction bases numbered 8, after V lost 7 bases and J lost 3 bases. Germline lookup yields CDR1 SQVTM and CDR2 ANQGSEA. CDR3 length equals 13 residues. The CDR3 DNA reads TGCAGCGCGGGACAGGCATTACACTACGAGCAGTACTTC. Amino acids: CSAGQALHYEQYF.

The chain joins TRBV6-5 to TRBJ1-2; tentative D call: TRBD1 (5 bases). This CDR3 region has 12 residues. Trimming removed 6 bases from V and 7 bases from J, with 12 bases in between. Germline CDR1 reads MNHEY; CDR2 reads SVGAGI. The CDR3 DNA sequence: TGTGCCAGCAGCCCGGGGGGTTCTGGCTACACCTTC. As protein: CASSPGGSGYTF.

V gene TRBV6-2 or TRBV6-3 combines with J gene TRBJ2-7, with 12 positions matching TRBD2. The CDR3 has 14 residues. Trimming at V came to 6 bases and at J to 2 bases, leaving 2 bases not matched to a gene. Looked up from germline, CDR1 is MNHEY and CDR2 is SVGEGT. The CDR3 region has the DNA TGTGCCAGCAGCGGGACTAGCGGGCCCTACGAGCAGTACTTC. It encodes CASSGTSGPYEQYF.

The chain carries TRBV28 and TRBJ1-3; TRBD1 matches 7 bases. Germline lookup yields CDR1 MDHEN and CDR2 SYDVKM. Trimming cost V 10 bases and J 0 bases; bases outside gene matches: 6. CDR3 length: 14 residues. The CDR3 DNA reads TGTGCCACCGTATCAGGGGGCTCTGGAAACACCATATATTTT. Its protein product is CATVSGGSGNTIYF.

This clone has just a few counts. This rearrangement joins TRBV6-6 to TRBJ2-2; weak D call: TRBD2 (6 bases). Germline lookup yields CDR1 MNHNY and CDR2 SVGAGI (reference sequence). This CDR3 comprises 14 residues. Trimming removed 4 bases at V and 4 bases at J, with 10 bases between. For the CDR3, the DNA is TGTGCCAGCAGTTCGACGGGGGTCACCGGGGAGCTGTTTTTT. Its protein is CASSSTGVTGELFF.

This chain links TRBV28 with TRBJ2-1; 9 nucleotides line up with TRBD2. The V gene's germline CDR1 is MDHEN and CDR2 SYDVKM. CDR3 length equals 15 residues. After removal of 5 bases from V and 8 bases from J, the junction contained 10 bases not matched to a gene. The CDR3 here is CASSLSGLAKHEQFF. CDR3 DNA: TGTGCCAGCAGTCTGAGTGGACTAGCGAAACATGAGCAGTTCTTC.

The chain employs TRBV4-2 and TRBJ2-2; 8 nucleotides line up with TRBD2. CDR3 length equals 18 residues. The V segment lost 4 bases and the J segment 4 bases; nucleotides outside the gene matches: 14. Germline V lookup: CDR1 LGHNA, CDR2 YNFKEQ. CDR3: CASSRYEGGLASTGELFF. DNA for the CDR3: TGTGCCAGCAGCCGCTATGAGGGCGGACTAGCATCCACCGGGGAGCTGTTTTTT.

The sample holds a few counts of this clone. This rearrangement joins TRBV3-1 (or the pseudogene TRBV3-2) to TRBJ1-1; 7 bases are shared with TRBD1. This CDR3 has 14 residues. Unmatched junction bases numbered 4, after V lost 6 bases and J lost 0 bases. The V gene's germline CDR1 is LGHDT and CDR2 YNNKEL (reference sequence). CDR3 bases: TGTGCCAGCAGGGAACAGGGGTTGAACACTGAAGCTTTCTTT. It encodes CASREQGLNTEAFF.

J is TRBJ2-7 and V is TRBV11-2; D is unresolved. The V end lost 3 bases, the J end lost 6 bases, and 12 bases lay between the germline ends. The germline V gene has CDR1 SGHAT and CDR2 FQNNGV. This CDR3 comprises 13 residues. The CDR3 bases are TGTGCCAGCAGCTTGGGCCCAACCACCGAGCAGTACTTC. Its translation is CASSLGPTTEQYF.

This clone was found a few times. V is TRBV19 and J is TRBJ2-7, with TRBD2 identical over 8 bases. Per the germline V gene, CDR1 is LNHDA and CDR2 is SQIVND (reference sequence). V gave up 6 bases and J gave up 0 bases; unmatched junction bases: 4. The CDR3 is 14 amino acids. The CDR3 DNA reads TGTGCCAGTAGGATTAGCGGGAACTCCTACGAGCAGTACTTC. It encodes CASRISGNSYEQYF.

The chain couples TRBV6-6 to TRBJ1-6; TRBD1 aligns across 12 bases. Germline loops: CDR1 MNHNY, CDR2 SVGAGI (reference sequence). There are 16 residues in the CDR3. Trimming cost V 0 bases and J 10 bases; bases outside gene matches: 4. CDR3 in DNA: TGTGCCAGCAGTTACTCCGGGACAGGGGGCAGATCACCCCTCCACTTT. Encoded protein: CASSYSGTGGRSPLHF.

The chain carries TRBV9 and TRBJ2-5, with TRBD2 as a possible D gene (6 bases). CDR1 and CDR2 (germline): SGDLS, YYNGEE. The length of the CDR3 is 13 residues. Deletions cut 4 bases from V and 13 bases from J, with 20 bases between. The CDR3 loop reads CASSLDLTGVRYF. The CDR3 DNA reads as TGTGCCAGCAGCCTGGACCTGACGGGAGTCCGGTACTTC.

The CDR3 DNA sequence: TGTGCCAGCAGCCGGACTAGCGGGATGGGGGATACGCAGTATTTT. Translating it yields CASSRTSGMGDTQYF. The genes are TRBV7-9 and TRBJ2-3, with 12 nucleotides matching TRBD2. The trim removed 5 bases at V and 6 bases at J, leaving 6 bases unmatched. This CDR3 has 15 residues. The germline V gene has CDR1 SEHNR and CDR2 FQNEAQ (reference sequence).

The chain couples TRBV28 to TRBJ2-1, with unresolved D. CDR1 and CDR2 (germline): MDHEN, SYDVKM. This CDR3 has 14 residues. The germline V and J ends were trimmed by 1 base and 5 bases, with 9 bases remaining between them. The DNA of the CDR3 is TGTGCCAGCAGTTTATTGGCCGAACACAATGAGCAGTTCTTC. This sequence encodes CASSLLAEHNEQFF.